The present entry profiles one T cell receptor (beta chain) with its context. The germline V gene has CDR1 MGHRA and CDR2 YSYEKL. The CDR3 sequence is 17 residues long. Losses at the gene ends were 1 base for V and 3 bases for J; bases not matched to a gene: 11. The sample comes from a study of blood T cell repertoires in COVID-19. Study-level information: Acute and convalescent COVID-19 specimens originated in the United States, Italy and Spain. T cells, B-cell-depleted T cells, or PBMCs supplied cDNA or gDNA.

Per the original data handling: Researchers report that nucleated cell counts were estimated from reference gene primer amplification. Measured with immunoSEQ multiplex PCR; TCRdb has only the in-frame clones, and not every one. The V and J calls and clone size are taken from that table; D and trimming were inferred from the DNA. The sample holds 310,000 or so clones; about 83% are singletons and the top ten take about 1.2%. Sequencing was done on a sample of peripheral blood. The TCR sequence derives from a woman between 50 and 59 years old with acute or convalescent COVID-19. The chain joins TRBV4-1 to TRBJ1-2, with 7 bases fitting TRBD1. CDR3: CASSQGYPGGGDYGYTF. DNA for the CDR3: TGCGCCAGCAGCCAAGGTTATCCGGGAGGGGGCGACTATGGCTACACCTTC.